Following are 15 T cell receptor beta chains from one sample sequenced in a study of T cell responses to AZD1222 COVID-19 vaccine. Sequencing used immunoSEQ multiplex PCR; TCRdb keeps in-frame clones, though not all of them. The top ten hold over 0.95% of the sample, which has 200,000 or so clones, approximately 95% seen once. The sequencing here drew on peripheral blood, taken 28 days after the second AZD1222 dose. These TCRs come from an adult who received the AZD1222 COVID-19 vaccine.

The chain couples TRBV12-3 or TRBV12-4 to TRBJ1-4, with D hard to call. The CDR3 consists of 12 residues. V lost 2 bases and J lost 7, with 5 bases in between. CDR3 DNA: TGTGCCAGCAGTTTATCGGTTGAAAAACTGTTTTTT. This codes for CASSLSVEKLFF.

The J gene is TRBJ1-1, the V gene TRBV6-5, with a tentative D call TRBD1 (5 bases). Germline V lookup: CDR1 MNHEY, CDR2 SVGAGI. V was shortened by 0 bases and J by 1 base, with 12 bases between the two germline ends. This CDR3 is built from 16 residues. The CDR3 here is CASSYSIRQGNTEAFF. CDR3 in DNA: TGTGCCAGCAGTTACTCGATAAGGCAGGGGAACACTGAAGCTTTCTTT.

This clone was observed a single time. The chain employs TRBV28 and TRBJ1-1; D call uncertain. V gave up 2 bases and J gave up 8 bases, with 15 bases separating them. The CDR3 contains 14 residues. Germline-derived CDR1 and CDR2 are MDHEN and SYDVKM. CDR3 sequence (DNA): TGTGCCAGCAGTTTACCCACATTGCGTTTCGAAGCTTTCTTT. Translated: CASSLPTLRFEAFF.

The genes are TRBV7-9 and TRBJ2-5, with 12 bases that match TRBD2. Germline V gene data show CDR1 as SEHNR and CDR2 as FQNEAQ (reference sequence). There are 17 residues in the CDR3. The J segment lost 5 bases and the V segment lost 2 bases, leaving 9 bases of the junction unmatched. The CDR3 protein is CASSLMSGLAGTETQYF. The CDR3 coding sequence is TGTGCCAGCAGCTTAATGTCCGGACTAGCGGGGACGGAGACCCAGTACTTC.

Remarks on this clone: Other nucleotide sequences in the sample specify the same CDR3. The J gene is TRBJ1-1, the V gene TRBV2; D gene uncertain. Germline CDR1 and CDR2: SNHLY and FYNNEI. Trimming left V 6 bases short and J 1 base short, with 9 bases between. There are 13 residues in the CDR3. The CDR3 DNA sequence: TGTGCCAGCAGCACTGATCGGAACACTGAAGCTTTCTTT. Protein product: CASSTDRNTEAFF.

The chain employs TRBV5-1 and TRBJ2-7, with TRBD2 as a possible D gene (6 bases). Trimming cost V 4 bases and J 2 bases, with 19 bases left between them. CDR3 length: 16 residues. The germline CDR1 and CDR2 sequences are SGHRS and YFSETQ. Written as DNA, the CDR3 is TGCGCCAGCAGCCCCGGAGTGGGCCGGACTACCTACGAGCAGTACTTC. Residues: CASSPGVGRTTYEQYF.

The genes are TRBV4-1 and TRBJ1-3; possibly TRBD1 for D (6 bases). Germline CDR1 MGHRA, CDR2 YSYEKL. The CDR3 is 16 residues long. V was cut by 1 base and J by 2 bases, with 12 bases left in between. The CDR3 region is CASSQASTGTGNTIYF. CDR3 DNA sequence: TGCGCCAGCAGCCAAGCCTCGACAGGTACTGGAAACACCATATATTTT.

The chain uses TRBV3-1 (or the pseudogene TRBV3-2) and TRBJ1-1, with D hard to call. The V gene's germline CDR1 is LGHDT and CDR2 YNNKEL (reference sequence). This CDR3 is 13 amino acids long. V lost 1 base and J 3 bases, leaving 6 bases between the germline ends. This CDR3 is CASSQVGYTEAFF. The CDR3, as DNA: TGTGCCAGCAGCCAAGTAGGTTACACTGAAGCTTTCTTT.

The chain links TRBV28 to TRBJ1-1; the D gene is possibly TRBD1 (5 bases). Germline V lookup: CDR1 MDHEN, CDR2 SYDVKM. The CDR3 extends over 15 amino acids. V lost 4 bases, J lost 0 bases, and 12 bases lay in between. The CDR3 region has the DNA TGTGCCAGCAGTTCCCCCGGGGACTTGAACACTGAAGCTTTCTTT. Encoded protein: CASSSPGDLNTEAFF.

This chain joins TRBV6-5 and TRBJ1-6; 9 nucleotides agree with TRBD1. This CDR3 region has 14 residues. The V gene's germline CDR1 is MNHEY and CDR2 SVGAGI. V gave up 5 bases and J gave up 7 bases; unmatched junction bases: 3. CDR3 amino acids: CASSTGTGNSPLHF. As DNA, the CDR3 is TGTGCCAGCAGTACGGGGACAGGGAATTCACCCCTCCACTTT.

V usage is TRBV4-1 and J usage is TRBJ1-3; D ambiguous. The germline V gene encodes CDR1 MGHRA and CDR2 YSYEKL. The CDR3 loop spans 16 amino acids. Deletions cut 4 bases from V and 2 bases from J, with 15 bases between. The CDR3 DNA is TGCGCCAGCAGCCTCAGTAGGAGGGAAGCTGGAAACACCATATATTTT. Residues: CASSLSRREAGNTIYF.

The chain employs TRBV24-1 and TRBJ1-3; the match to TRBD1 covers 7 bases. Per the germline V gene, CDR1 is KGHDR and CDR2 is SFDVKD. Trimming at V came to 5 bases and at J to 2 bases, leaving 11 bases not matched to a gene. The CDR3 length is 17 residues. The CDR3 region has the DNA TGTGCCACCAGTGCCGGTCGACAAGGGGGCACTGGAAACACCATATATTTT. This translates into CATSAGRQGGTGNTIYF.

The V and J genes are TRBV7-3 and TRBJ1-1; D uncertain. Germline V CDR1 and CDR2: SGHTA, FQGTGA. The CDR3 loop spans 13 amino acids. Trimming shortened V by 4 bases and J by 6 bases, and 12 bases separated the two germline ends. The chain's CDR3 is CASSSEGGSEAFF. The CDR3 nucleotides read TGTGCCAGCAGCTCAGAGGGAGGTTCTGAAGCTTTCTTT.

V is TRBV7-3 and J is TRBJ2-1, with TRBD2 identical over 8 bases. This CDR3 contains 16 residues. The V gene's germline CDR1 is SGHTA and CDR2 FQGTGA. After removal of 1 base from V and 6 bases from J, the junction contained 8 bases not matched to a gene. The CDR3 sequence: CASSLIPSGLFNEQFF. CDR3 nucleotides: TGTGCCAGCAGCTTAATTCCTAGCGGGTTATTCAATGAGCAGTTCTTC.

The CDR3 nucleotides read TGTGCCAGCAGCCAAGCGGTCCGGTTCTCTGGAAACACCATATATTTT. It yields the protein CASSQAVRFSGNTIYF. The rearrangement links TRBV3-1 (or the pseudogene TRBV3-2) to TRBJ1-3; unclear D gene. V was cut by 1 base and J by 0 bases, with 10 bases left in between. CDR3 length: 16 amino acids. Per the germline V gene, CDR1 is LGHDT and CDR2 is YNNKEL (reference sequence).